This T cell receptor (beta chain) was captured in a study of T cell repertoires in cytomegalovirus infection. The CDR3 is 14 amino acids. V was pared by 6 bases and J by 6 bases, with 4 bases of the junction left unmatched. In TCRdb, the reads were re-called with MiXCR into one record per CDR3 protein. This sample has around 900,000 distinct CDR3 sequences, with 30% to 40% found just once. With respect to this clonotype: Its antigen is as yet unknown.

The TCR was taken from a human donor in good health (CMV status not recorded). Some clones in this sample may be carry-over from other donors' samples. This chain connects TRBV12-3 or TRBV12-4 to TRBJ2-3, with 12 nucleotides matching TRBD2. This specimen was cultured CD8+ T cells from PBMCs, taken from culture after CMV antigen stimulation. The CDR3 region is CASRTSGGLDTQYF. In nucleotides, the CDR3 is TGTGCCAGCAGAACTAGCGGGGGGCTGGATACGCAGTATTTT.